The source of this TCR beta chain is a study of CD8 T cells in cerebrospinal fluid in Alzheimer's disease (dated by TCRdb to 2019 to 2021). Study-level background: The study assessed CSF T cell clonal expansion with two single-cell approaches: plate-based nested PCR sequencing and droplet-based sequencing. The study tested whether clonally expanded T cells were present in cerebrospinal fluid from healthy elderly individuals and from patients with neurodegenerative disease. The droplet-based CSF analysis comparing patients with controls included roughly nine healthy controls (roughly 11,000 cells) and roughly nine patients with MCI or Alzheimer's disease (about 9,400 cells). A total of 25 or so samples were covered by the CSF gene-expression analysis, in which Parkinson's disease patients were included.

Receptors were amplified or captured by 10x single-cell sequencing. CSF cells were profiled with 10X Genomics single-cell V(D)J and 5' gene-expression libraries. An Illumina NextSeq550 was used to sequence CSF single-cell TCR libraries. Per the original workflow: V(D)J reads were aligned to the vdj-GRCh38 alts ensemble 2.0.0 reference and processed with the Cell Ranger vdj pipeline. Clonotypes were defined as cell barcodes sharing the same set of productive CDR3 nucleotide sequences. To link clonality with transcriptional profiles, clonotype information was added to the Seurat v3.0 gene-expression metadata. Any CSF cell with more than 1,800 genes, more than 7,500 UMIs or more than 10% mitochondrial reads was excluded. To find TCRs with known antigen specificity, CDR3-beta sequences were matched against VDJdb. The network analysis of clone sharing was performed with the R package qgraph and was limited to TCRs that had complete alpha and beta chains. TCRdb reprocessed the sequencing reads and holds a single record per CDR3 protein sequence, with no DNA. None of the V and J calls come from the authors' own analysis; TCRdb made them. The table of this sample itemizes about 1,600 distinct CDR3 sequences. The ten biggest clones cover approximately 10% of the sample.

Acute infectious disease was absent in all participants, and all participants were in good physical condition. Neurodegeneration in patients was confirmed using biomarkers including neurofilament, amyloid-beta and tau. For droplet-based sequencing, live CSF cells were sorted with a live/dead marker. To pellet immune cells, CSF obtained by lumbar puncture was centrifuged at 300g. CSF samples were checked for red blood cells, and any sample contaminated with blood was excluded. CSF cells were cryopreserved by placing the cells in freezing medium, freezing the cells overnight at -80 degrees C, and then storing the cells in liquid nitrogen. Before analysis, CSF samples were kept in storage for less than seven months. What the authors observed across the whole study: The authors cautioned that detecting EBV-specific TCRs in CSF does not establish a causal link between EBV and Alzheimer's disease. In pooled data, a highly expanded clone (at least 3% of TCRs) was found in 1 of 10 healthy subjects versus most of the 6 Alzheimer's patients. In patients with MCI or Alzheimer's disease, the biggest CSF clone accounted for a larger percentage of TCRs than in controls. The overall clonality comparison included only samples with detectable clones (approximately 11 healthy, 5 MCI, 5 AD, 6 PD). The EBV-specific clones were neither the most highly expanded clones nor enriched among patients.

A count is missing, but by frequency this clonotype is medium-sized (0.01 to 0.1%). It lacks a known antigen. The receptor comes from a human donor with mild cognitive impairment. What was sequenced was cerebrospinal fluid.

This receptor has the CDR3 CASREGTSFSYEQYF. Rearrangement joined TRBV6-6 to TRBJ2-7; the TCRdb D gene call, TRBD2, has no DNA to confirm it. Sequences MNHNY (CDR1) and SVGAGI (CDR2) are obtained from the germline V gene (reference sequence). The CDR3, from cysteine to phenylalanine, totals 15 residues. No DNA accompanies this entry.